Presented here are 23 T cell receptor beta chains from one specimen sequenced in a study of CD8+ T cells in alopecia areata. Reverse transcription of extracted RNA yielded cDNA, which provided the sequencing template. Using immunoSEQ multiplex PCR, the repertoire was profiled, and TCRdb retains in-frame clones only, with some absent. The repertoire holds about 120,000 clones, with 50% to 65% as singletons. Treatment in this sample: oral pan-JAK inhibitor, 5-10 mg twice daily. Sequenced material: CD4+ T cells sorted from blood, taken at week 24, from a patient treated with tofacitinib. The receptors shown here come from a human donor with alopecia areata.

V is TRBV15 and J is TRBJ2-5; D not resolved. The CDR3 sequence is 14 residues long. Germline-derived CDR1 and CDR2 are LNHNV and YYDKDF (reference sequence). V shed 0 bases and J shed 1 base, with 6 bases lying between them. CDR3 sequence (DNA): TGTGCCACCAGCAGAGAGGGCTCCCAAGAGACCCAGTACTTC. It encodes CATSREGSQETQYF.

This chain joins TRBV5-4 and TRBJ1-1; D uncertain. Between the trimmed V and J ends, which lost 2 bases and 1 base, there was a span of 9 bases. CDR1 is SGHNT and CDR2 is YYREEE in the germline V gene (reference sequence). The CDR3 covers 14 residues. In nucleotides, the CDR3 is TGTGCCAGCAGCTTTGATCTACAGAACACTGAAGCTTTCTTT. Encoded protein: CASSFDLQNTEAFF.

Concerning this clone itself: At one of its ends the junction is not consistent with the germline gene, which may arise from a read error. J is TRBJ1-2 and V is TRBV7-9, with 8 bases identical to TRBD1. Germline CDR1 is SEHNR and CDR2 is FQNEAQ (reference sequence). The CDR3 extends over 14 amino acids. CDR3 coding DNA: TGTGCCAGTAGCTCGACAGGGGTTGAACATGGCTACACCTTC. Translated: CASSSTGVEHGYTF.

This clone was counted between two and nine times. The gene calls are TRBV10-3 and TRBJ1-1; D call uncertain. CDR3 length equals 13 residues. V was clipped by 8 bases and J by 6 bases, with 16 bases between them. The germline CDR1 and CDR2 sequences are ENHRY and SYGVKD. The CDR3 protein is CAIASGKYAEAFF. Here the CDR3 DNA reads TGTGCCATCGCGTCTGGGAAATACGCTGAAGCTTTCTTT.

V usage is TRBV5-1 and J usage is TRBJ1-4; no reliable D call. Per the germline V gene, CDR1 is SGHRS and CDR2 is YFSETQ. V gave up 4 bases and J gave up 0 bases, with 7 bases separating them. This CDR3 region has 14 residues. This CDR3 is CASSGTTTNEKLFF. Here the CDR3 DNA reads TGCGCCAGCAGCGGAACAACAACTAATGAAAAACTGTTTTTT.

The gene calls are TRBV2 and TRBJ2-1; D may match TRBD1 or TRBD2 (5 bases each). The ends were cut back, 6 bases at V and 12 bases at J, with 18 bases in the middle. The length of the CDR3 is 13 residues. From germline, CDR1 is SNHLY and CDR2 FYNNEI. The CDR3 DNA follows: TGTGCCAGCAGCCCGGGGCAATTTGGGGTGCAGTTCTTC. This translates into CASSPGQFGVQFF.

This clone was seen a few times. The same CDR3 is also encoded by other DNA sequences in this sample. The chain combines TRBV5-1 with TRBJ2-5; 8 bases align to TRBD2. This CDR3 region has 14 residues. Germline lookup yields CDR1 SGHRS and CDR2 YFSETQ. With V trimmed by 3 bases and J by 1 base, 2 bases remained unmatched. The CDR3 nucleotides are TGCGCCAGCAGCTCCGGGGGGGCCCAAGAGACCCAGTACTTC. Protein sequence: CASSSGGAQETQYF. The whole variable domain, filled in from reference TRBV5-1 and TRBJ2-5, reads KAGVTQTPRYLIKTRGQQVTLSCSPISGHRSVSWYQQTPGQGLQFLFEYFSETQRNKGNFPGRFSGRQFSNSRSEMNVSTLELGDSALYLCASSSGGAQETQYFGPGTRLLVL.

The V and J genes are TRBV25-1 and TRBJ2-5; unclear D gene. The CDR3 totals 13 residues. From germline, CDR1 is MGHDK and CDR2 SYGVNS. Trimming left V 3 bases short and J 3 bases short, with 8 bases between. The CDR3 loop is CASSEVAEETQYF. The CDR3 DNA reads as TGTGCCAGCAGTGAGGTGGCAGAAGAGACCCAGTACTTC.

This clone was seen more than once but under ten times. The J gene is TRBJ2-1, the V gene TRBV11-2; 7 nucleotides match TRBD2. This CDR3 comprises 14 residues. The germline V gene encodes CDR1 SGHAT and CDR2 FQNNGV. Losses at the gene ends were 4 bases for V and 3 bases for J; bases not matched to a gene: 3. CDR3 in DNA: TGTGCCAGCAGCTCCCGGGACTACTACAATGAGCAGTTCTTC. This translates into CASSSRDYYNEQFF. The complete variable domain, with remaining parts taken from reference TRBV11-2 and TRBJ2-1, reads EAGVAQSPRYKIIEKRQSVAFWCNPISGHATLYWYQQILGQGPKLLIQFQNNGVVDDSQLPKDRFSAERLKGVDSTLKIQPAKLEDSAVYLCASSSRDYYNEQFFGPGTRLTVL.

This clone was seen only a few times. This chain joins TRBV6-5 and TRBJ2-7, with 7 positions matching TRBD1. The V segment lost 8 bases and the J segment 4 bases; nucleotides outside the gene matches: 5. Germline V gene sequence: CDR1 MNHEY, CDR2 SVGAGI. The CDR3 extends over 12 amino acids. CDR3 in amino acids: CASRDSRYEQYF. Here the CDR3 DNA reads TGTGCCAGCCGGGACAGTCGGTACGAGCAGTACTTC.

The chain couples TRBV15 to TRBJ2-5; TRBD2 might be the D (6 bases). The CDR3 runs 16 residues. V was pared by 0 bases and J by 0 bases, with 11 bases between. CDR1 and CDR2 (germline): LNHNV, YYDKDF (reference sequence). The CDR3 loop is CATSREDYKYQETQYF. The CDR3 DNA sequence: TGTGCCACCAGCAGAGAGGACTATAAGTACCAAGAGACCCAGTACTTC.

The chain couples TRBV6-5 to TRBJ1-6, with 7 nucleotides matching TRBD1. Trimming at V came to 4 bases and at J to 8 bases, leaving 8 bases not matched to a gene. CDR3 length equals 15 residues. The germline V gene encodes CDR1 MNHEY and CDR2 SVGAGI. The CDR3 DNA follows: TGTGCCAGCAGTTCACTAGGGGGCAGGGATTCACCCCTCCACTTT. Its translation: CASSSLGGRDSPLHF.

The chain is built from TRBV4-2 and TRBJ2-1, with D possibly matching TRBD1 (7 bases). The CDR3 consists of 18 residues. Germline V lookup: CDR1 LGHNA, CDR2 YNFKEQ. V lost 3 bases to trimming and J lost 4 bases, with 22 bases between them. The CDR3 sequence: CASSHLNGGTEGYNEQFF. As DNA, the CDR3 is TGTGCCAGCAGCCACCTAAATGGCGGGACAGAGGGTTACAATGAGCAGTTCTTC.

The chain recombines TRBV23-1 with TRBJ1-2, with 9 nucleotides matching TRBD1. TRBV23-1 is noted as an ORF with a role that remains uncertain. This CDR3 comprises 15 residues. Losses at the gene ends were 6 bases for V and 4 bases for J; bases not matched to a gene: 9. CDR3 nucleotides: TGCGCCAGCAGCCCGAGGGACAGGGCATGCTATGGCTACACCTTC. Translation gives CASSPRDRACYGYTF.

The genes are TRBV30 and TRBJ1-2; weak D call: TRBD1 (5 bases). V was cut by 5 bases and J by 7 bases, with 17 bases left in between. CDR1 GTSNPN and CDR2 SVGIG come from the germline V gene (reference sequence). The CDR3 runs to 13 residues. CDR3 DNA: TGTGCCTGGTCTCATTCCAGGGACCGTGGCTACACCTTC. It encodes CAWSHSRDRGYTF.

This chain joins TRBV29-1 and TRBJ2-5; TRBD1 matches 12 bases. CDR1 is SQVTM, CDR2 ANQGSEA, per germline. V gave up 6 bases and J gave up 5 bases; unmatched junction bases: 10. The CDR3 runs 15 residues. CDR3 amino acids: CSVAWGTGGEETQYF. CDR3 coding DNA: TGCAGCGTGGCCTGGGGGACAGGGGGCGAGGAGACCCAGTACTTC.

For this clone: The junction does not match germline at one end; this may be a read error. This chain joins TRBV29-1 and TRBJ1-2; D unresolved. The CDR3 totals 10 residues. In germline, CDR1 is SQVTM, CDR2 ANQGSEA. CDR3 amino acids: CLQWNYGYTF. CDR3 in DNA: TGTCTACAGTGGAACTATGGCTACACCTTC.

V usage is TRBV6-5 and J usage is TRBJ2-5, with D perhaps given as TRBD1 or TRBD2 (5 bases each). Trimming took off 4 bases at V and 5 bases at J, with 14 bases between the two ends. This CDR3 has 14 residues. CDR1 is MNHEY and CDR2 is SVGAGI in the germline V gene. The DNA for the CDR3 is TGTGCCAGCAGTTCCCCAGGGCCGGGGGAGACCCAGTACTTC. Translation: CASSSPGPGETQYF.

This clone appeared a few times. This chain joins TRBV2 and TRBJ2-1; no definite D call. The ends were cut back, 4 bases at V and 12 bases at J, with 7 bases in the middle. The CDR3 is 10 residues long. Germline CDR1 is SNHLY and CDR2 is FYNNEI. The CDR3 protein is CASSASGQFF. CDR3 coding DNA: TGTGCCAGCAGTGCCTCGGGGCAGTTCTTC.

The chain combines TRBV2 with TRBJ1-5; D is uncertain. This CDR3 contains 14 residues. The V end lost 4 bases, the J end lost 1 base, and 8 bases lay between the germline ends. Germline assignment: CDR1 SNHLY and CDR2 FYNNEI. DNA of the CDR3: TGTGCCAGCAGTGGACGTAGGAGCAATCAGCCCCAGCATTTT. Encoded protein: CASSGRRSNQPQHF. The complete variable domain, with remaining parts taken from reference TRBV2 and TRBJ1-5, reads EPEVTQTPSHQVTQMGQEVILRCVPISNHLYFYWYRQILGQKVEFLVSFYNNEISEKSEIFDDQFSVERPDGSNFTLKIRSTKLEDSAMYFCASSGRRSNQPQHFGDGTRLSIL.

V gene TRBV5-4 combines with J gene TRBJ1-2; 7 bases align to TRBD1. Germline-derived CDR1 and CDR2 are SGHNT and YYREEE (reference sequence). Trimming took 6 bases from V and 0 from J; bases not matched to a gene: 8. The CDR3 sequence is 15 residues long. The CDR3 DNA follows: TGTGCCAGCACCACGCGACAGGGAGCTAACTATGGCTACACCTTC. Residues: CASTTRQGANYGYTF.

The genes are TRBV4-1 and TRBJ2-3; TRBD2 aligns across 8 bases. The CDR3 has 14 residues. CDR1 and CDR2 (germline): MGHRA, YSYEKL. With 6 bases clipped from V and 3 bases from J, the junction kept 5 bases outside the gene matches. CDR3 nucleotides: TGCGCCAGCAGTCGGGGGGGCGGGACAGATACGCAGTATTTT. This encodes CASSRGGGTDTQYF.

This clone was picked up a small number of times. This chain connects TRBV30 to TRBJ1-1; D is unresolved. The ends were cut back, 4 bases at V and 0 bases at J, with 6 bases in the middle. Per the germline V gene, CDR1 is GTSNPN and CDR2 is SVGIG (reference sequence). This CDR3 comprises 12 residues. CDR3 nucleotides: TGTGCCTGGAAAAGGGTGAACACTGAAGCTTTCTTT. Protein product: CAWKRVNTEAFF.